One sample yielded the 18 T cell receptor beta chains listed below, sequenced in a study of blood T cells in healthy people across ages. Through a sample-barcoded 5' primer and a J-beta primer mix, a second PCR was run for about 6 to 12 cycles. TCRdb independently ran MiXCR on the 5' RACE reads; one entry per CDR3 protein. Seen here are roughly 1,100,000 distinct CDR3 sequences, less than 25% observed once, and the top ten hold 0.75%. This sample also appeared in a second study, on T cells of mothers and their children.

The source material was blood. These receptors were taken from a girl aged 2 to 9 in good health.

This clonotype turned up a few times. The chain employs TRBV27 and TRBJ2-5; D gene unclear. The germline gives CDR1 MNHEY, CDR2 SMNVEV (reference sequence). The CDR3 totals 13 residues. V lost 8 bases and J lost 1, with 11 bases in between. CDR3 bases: TGTGCCAGCCGCCTTGGAAGCCAAGAGACCCAGTACTTC. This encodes CASRLGSQETQYF.

This chain's CDR3 is CASSSEAGAGVTQYF. In DNA form, the CDR3 reads TGTGCCAGCAGTTCCGAAGCGGGAGCGGGGGTTACGCAGTATTTT. V and J are TRBV27 and TRBJ2-3, with 8 positions matching TRBD2. Unmatched junction bases numbered 11, after V lost 4 bases and J lost 8 bases. This CDR3 spans 15 amino acids. CDR1 and CDR2 (germline): MNHEY, SMNVEV (reference sequence).

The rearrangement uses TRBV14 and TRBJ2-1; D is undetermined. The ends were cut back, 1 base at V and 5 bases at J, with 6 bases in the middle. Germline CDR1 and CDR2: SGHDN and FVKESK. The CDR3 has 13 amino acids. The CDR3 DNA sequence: TGTGCCAGCAGCCAAGGTATAGACAATGAGCAGTTCTTC. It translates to CASSQGIDNEQFF.

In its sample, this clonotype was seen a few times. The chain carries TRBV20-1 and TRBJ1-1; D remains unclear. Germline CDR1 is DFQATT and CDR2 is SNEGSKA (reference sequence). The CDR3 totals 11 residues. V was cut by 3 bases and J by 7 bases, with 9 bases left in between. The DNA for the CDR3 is TGCAGTGCTAGGCAGGACTTTGAAGCTTTCTTT. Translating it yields CSARQDFEAFF.

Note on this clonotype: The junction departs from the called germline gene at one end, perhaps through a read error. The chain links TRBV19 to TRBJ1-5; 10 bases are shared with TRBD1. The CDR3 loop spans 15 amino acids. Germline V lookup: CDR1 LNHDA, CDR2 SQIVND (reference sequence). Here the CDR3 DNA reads TGTGCCAGTAGTACCCAGACAGGGGGCAATCAGCACCAGCATTTT. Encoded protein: CASSTQTGGNQHQHF. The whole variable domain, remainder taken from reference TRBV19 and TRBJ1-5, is DGGITQSPKYLFRKEGQNVTLSCEQNLNHDAMYWYRQDPGQGLRLIYYSQIVNDFQKGDIAEGYSVSREKKESFPLTVTSAQKNPTAFYLCASSTQTGGNQHQHFGDGTRLSIL.

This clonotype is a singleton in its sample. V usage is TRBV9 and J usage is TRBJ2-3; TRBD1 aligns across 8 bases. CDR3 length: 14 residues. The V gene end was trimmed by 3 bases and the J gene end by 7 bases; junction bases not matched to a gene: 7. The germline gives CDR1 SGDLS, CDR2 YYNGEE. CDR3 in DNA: TGTGCCAGCAGCGCGTGGACAGGGCAGAATACGCAGTATTTT. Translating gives CASSAWTGQNTQYF.

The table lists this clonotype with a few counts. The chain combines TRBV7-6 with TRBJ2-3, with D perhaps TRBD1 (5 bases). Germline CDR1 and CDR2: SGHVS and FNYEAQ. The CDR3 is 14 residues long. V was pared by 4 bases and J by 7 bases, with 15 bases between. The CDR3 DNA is TGTGCCAGCAGCTCAGGGATTGGTGTATATACGCAGTATTTT. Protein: CASSSGIGVYTQYF.

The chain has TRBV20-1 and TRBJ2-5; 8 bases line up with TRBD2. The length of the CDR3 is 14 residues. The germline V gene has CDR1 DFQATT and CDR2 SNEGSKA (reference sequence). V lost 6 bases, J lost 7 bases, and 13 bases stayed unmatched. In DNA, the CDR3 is TGCAGTGCCCCCCCAACGGGACTAGGCGGGACCCAGTACTTC. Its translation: CSAPPTGLGGTQYF.

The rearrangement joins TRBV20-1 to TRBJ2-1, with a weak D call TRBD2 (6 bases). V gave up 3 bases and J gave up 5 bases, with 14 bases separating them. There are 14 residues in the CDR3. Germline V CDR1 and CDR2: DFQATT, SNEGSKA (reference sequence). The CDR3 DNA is TGCAGTGCTAGTTCTAGCGCTGATAACAATGAGCAGTTCTTC. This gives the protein CSASSSADNNEQFF.

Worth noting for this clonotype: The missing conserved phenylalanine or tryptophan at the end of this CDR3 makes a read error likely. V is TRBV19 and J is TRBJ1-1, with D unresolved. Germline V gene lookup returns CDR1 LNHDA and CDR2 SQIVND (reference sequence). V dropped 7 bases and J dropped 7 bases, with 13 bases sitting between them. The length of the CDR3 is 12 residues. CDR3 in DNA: TGTGCCAGTACTCGGCGAACCGGTGAAGCTTTCCTT. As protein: CASTRRTGEAFL.

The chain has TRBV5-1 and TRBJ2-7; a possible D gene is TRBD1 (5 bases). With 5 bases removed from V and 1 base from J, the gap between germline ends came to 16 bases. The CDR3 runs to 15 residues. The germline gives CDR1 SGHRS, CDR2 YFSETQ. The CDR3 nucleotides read TGCGCCAGCAGAAGACAGTACCAGGGATCCTACGAGCAGTACTTC. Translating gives CASRRQYQGSYEQYF. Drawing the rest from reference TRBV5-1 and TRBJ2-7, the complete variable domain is KAGVTQTPRYLIKTRGQQVTLSCSPISGHRSVSWYQQTPGQGLQFLFEYFSETQRNKGNFPGRFSGRQFSNSRSEMNVSTLELGDSALYLCASRRQYQGSYEQYFGPGTRLTVT.

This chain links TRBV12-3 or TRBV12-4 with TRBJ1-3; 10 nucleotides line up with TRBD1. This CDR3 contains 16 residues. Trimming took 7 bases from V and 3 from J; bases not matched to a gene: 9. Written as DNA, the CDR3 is TGTGCCAGCAATTTTCAAGGGACAGGGGATGGAAACACCATATATTTT. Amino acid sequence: CASNFQGTGDGNTIYF.

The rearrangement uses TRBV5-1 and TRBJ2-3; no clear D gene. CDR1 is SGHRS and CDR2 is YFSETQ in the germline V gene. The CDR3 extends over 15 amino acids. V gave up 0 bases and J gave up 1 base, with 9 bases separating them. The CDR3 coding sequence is TGCGCCAGCAGCTTGGCCAGCACCCGCACAGATACGCAGTATTTT. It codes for CASSLASTRTDTQYF.

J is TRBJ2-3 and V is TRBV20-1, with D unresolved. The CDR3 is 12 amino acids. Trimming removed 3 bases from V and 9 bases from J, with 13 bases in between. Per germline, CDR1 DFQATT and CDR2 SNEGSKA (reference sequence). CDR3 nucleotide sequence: TGCAGTGCTAGCCCCAATTGGGGAACGCAGTATTTT. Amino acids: CSASPNWGTQYF.

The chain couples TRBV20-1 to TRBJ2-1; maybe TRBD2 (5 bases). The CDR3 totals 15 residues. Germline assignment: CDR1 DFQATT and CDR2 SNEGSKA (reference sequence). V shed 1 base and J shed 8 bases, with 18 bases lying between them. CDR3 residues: CSARGALEAADEQFF. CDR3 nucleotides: TGCAGTGCTAGAGGCGCACTAGAGGCGGCCGATGAGCAGTTCTTC.

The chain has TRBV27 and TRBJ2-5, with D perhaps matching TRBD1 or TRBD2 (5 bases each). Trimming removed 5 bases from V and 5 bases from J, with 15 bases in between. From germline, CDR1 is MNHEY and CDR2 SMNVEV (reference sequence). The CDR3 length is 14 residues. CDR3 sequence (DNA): TGTGCCAGCAGTCACTGGGACCAGACCGAGACCCAGTACTTC. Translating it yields CASSHWDQTETQYF.

CDR3 region: CASSQEVAGAPGEQFF. As DNA, the CDR3 is TGCGCCAGCAGCCAAGAAGTAGCGGGAGCCCCGGGTGAGCAGTTCTTC. The V and J genes are TRBV4-3 and TRBJ2-1; 9 bases are a match to TRBD2. The CDR3 is 16 amino acids. Germline trimming cut 0 bases from V and 9 bases from J; bases unmatched to any gene: 9. Germline CDR1 is LGHNA and CDR2 is YSLEER.

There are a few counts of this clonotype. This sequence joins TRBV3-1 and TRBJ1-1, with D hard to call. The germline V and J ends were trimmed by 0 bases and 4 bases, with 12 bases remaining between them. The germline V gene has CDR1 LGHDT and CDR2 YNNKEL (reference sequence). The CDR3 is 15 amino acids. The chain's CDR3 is CASSQDREAPTEAFF. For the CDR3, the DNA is TGTGCCAGCAGCCAAGATAGAGAGGCCCCCACTGAAGCTTTCTTT.